Below are 28 T cell receptor beta chains sequenced from a single sample in a study of blood T cell repertoires in COVID-19. The data were produced by immunoSEQ multiplex PCR, yet TCRdb's version contains in-frame clones alone and is incomplete. The repertoire holds approximately 170,000 clones, with approximately 86% as singletons. The source material was peripheral blood. These receptor sequences come from a man aged 70-80 years with acute or convalescent COVID-19.

This clone came up once. The CDR3 DNA follows: TGTGCCAGAAGCTTTACAGGGGGCCGGGGCTCCTACGAGCAGTACTTC. Protein product: CARSFTGGRGSYEQYF. The gene calls are TRBV5-3 and TRBJ2-7, with TRBD1 matching 9 bases. TRBV5-3 is assigned to the ORF class and has an uncertain function. CDR3 size: 16 residues. J was trimmed by 0 bases and V by 2 bases; bases with no gene match: 6.

The chain joins TRBV5-1 to TRBJ1-3; the D gene is possibly TRBD1 (6 bases). V lost 3 bases and J lost 0, with 16 bases in between. This CDR3 is built from 17 residues. Germline values: CDR1 SGHRS, CDR2 YFSETQ. As DNA, the CDR3 is TGCGCCAGCAGCTCCGTTCCACAGGGTGACTCTGGAAACACCATATATTTT. Protein: CASSSVPQGDSGNTIYF. The whole variable domain, filled in from reference TRBV5-1 and TRBJ1-3, reads KAGVTQTPRYLIKTRGQQVTLSCSPISGHRSVSWYQQTPGQGLQFLFEYFSETQRNKGNFPGRFSGRQFSNSRSEMNVSTLELGDSALYLCASSSVPQGDSGNTIYFGEGSWLTVV.

In its sample, this clone was seen once. The chain joins TRBV3-1 (or the pseudogene TRBV3-2) to TRBJ1-4; TRBD1 matches at 7 bases. In germline, CDR1 is LGHDT, CDR2 YNNKEL (reference sequence). V shed 1 base, J shed 8 bases, and the junction held 4 bases outside the gene matches. The CDR3 contains 14 residues. CDR3 loop: CASSQGQGGEKLFF. The CDR3 nucleotides read TGTGCCAGCAGCCAAGGACAGGGTGGGGAAAAACTGTTTTTT.

V is TRBV7-2 and J is TRBJ2-3; 9 bases map to TRBD2. The trim removed 0 bases at V and 3 bases at J, leaving 19 bases unmatched. The length of the CDR3 is 21 residues. Germline CDR1 is SGHTA and CDR2 is FQGNSA. This CDR3 reads CASSLALVGAGGHVDTDTQYF. CDR3 bases: TGTGCCAGCAGCTTAGCCCTAGTTGGAGCGGGAGGCCACGTCGATACAGATACGCAGTATTTT.

This clone has just one count. The V call is TRBV6-2 or TRBV6-3, the J call TRBJ1-2, with 8 bases that match TRBD1. In germline, CDR1 is MNHEY, CDR2 SVGEGT. CDR3 length: 16 amino acids. The junction had 13 bases not matched to a gene; V was cut back by 4 bases and J by 6 bases. Written as DNA, the CDR3 is TGTGCCAGCAGTTTATATTTGGTCGGACAGGGCGATGGCTACACCTTC. Its translation is CASSLYLVGQGDGYTF.

The chain is built from TRBV7-2 and TRBJ1-1; D might be TRBD1 (6 bases). The CDR3 has 15 amino acids. Trimming removed 1 base from V and 10 bases from J, with 19 bases in between. Germline V gene lookup returns CDR1 SGHTA and CDR2 FQGNSA. The DNA for the CDR3 is TGTGCCAGCAGCTTAGGGGTCGCTGGAGGGGGGGGAGCTTTCTTT. It codes for CASSLGVAGGGGAFF.

Comments on this clone: The missing conserved phenylalanine or tryptophan at the end of this CDR3 makes a read error likely. No DNA is shown, since the ends of the CDR3 on it are uncertain; the CDR3 is the one TCRdb lists. The chain joins TRBV3-1 (or the pseudogene TRBV3-2) to TRBJ2-7; the D segment call TRBD2 is taken from the table without a DNA check. From germline, CDR1 is LGHDT and CDR2 YNNKEL (reference sequence). The CDR3 is 8 amino acids long, termini counted. This CDR3 is CASSRGGG.

This clone was recorded a few times. The rearrangement joins TRBV3-1 (or the pseudogene TRBV3-2) to TRBJ1-2, with D maybe TRBD1 (6 bases). Germline loops: CDR1 LGHDT, CDR2 YNNKEL (reference sequence). With 0 bases removed from V and 10 bases from J, the gap between germline ends came to 15 bases. This CDR3 spans 14 amino acids. The CDR3 DNA follows: TGTGCCAGCAGCCAAGAGGCGGACAGAGATGCCTACACCTTC. Protein: CASSQEADRDAYTF.

This clone was seen a single time. This CDR3 is also generated by other DNA sequences in the sample. The rearrangement joins TRBV18 to TRBJ1-5; D ambiguous. CDR1 and CDR2 (germline): KGHSH, LQKENI. Trimming took 5 bases from V and 0 from J, leaving 5 bases between them. CDR3 size: 13 residues. CDR3 bases: TGTGCCAGCTCAACCTATAGCAATCAGCCCCAGCATTTT. Its translation: CASSTYSNQPQHF.

V and J are TRBV13 and TRBJ2-2; 7 positions match TRBD1. The CDR3 extends over 15 amino acids. The junction had 5 bases not matched to a gene; V was cut back by 6 bases and J by 1 base. Per germline, CDR1 PRHDT and CDR2 FYEKMQ (reference sequence). In DNA form, the CDR3 reads TGTGCCAGCAGACAACAGGGGATGAACACCGGGGAGCTGTTTTTT. The encoded protein is CASRQQGMNTGELFF. Supplemented by reference TRBV13 and TRBJ2-2, the full variable domain reads AAGVIQSPRHLIKEKRETATLKCYPIPRHDTVYWYQQGPGQDPQFLISFYEKMQSDKGSIPDRFSAQQFSDYHSELNMSSLELGDSALYFCASRQQGMNTGELFFGEGSRLTVL.

This clone has a single count. V is TRBV7-2 and J is TRBJ1-1; tentative D call: TRBD1 (6 bases). V dropped 4 bases and J dropped 5 bases, with 11 bases sitting between them. This CDR3 is 13 amino acids long. Per the germline V gene, CDR1 is SGHTA and CDR2 is FQGNSA. The CDR3, as DNA: TGTGCCAGCAGCTGGAGGGGGGGGACTGAAGCTTTCTTT. Translated, it gives CASSWRGGTEAFF.

This chain links TRBV19 with TRBJ2-1; possible D gene TRBD2, 5 bases. CDR1 is LNHDA, CDR2 SQIVND, per germline (reference sequence). V was cut by 3 bases and J by 6 bases, with 9 bases left in between. The CDR3 extends over 13 amino acids. The CDR3 DNA follows: TGTGCCAGTAGTATTATCGGGGTCAATGAGCAGTTCTTC. Translation: CASSIIGVNEQFF.

Points on this clone: One end of the junction fails to match germline, which may point to a read error. The rearrangement joins TRBV19 to TRBJ1-4, with D tentatively TRBD1 (6 bases). Germline V CDR1 and CDR2: LNHDA, SQIVND (reference sequence). The CDR3 has 13 residues. The DNA for the CDR3 is TGTGCCTGTAGACAGAGGGGGGGCGAAAAACTGTTTTTT. Its translation is CACRQRGGEKLFF. Variable domain in full (rest from reference TRBV19 and TRBJ1-4): DGGITQSPKYLFRKEGQNVTLSCEQNLNHDAMYWYRQDPGQGLRLIYYSQIVNDFQKGDIAEGYSVSREKKESFPLTVTSAQKNPTAFYLCACRQRGGEKLFFGSGTQLSVL.

The rearrangement links TRBV2 to TRBJ1-2; the D gene is possibly TRBD1 (6 bases). The V end was cut by 5 bases, the J end by 4 bases, with 14 bases between. This CDR3 comprises 14 residues. Germline V gene data show CDR1 as SNHLY and CDR2 as FYNNEI. CDR3 nucleotides: TGTGCCAGCAGTCCACACAGGGAGACCTATGGCTACACCTTC. It yields the protein CASSPHRETYGYTF.

Remarks on this clone: The identical CDR3 is also encoded by other nucleotide sequences in the sample. This chain connects TRBV29-1 to TRBJ1-2; D unclear. Germline loops: CDR1 SQVTM, CDR2 ANQGSEA. The CDR3 loop spans 10 amino acids. Trimming removed 4 bases from V and 3 bases from J, with 3 bases in between. CDR3 DNA sequence: TGCAGCGTTGCCGACTATGGCTACACCTTC. It translates to CSVADYGYTF.

This clone has only one observation. The V gene is TRBV7-9, the J gene TRBJ1-6, with D uncertain. Trimming pared 5 bases from V and 5 bases from J, leaving 10 bases between. Germline loops: CDR1 SEHNR, CDR2 FQNEAQ (reference sequence). This CDR3 has 14 residues. Here the CDR3 reads CASSTGPNNSPLHF. The CDR3 DNA follows: TGTGCCAGCAGCACTGGGCCTAATAATTCACCCCTCCACTTT.

The rearrangement joins TRBV10-3 to TRBJ1-4, with D perhaps matching TRBD1 (6 bases). This CDR3 region has 12 residues. With 3 bases removed from V and 7 bases from J, the gap between germline ends came to 6 bases. In germline, CDR1 is ENHRY, CDR2 SYGVKD. CDR3 DNA: TGTGCCATCAGTGAACAGGGTGAAAAACTGTTTTTT. Its translation is CAISEQGEKLFF.

The chain combines TRBV11-3 with TRBJ2-1, with 11 bases matching TRBD2. Germline CDR1 reads SGHNT; CDR2 reads YENEEA. V trimming: 3 bases; J trimming: 10 bases; junction bases outside the gene matches: 11. The CDR3 length is 16 residues. The CDR3 loop is CASSFRGTSGRGEQFF. CDR3 nucleotides: TGTGCCAGCAGCTTTAGGGGGACTAGCGGCAGAGGGGAGCAGTTCTTC. Full variable domain (missing parts from reference TRBV11-3 and TRBJ2-1): EAGVVQSPRYKIIEKKQPVAFWCNPISGHNTLYWYLQNLGQGPELLIRYENEEAVDDSQLPKDRFSAERLKGVDSTLKIQPAELGDSAVYLCASSFRGTSGRGEQFFGPGTRLTVL.

V is TRBV7-9 and J is TRBJ2-7; TRBD2 matches at 9 bases. Trimming removed 5 bases from V and 3 bases from J; junction bases left unmatched: 11. Germline assignment: CDR1 SEHNR and CDR2 FQNEAQ (reference sequence). This CDR3 has 16 amino acids. DNA of the CDR3: TGTGCCAGCAGCCCTGGTAGCGGGAGTTATGTCTACGAGCAGTACTTC. This sequence encodes CASSPGSGSYVYEQYF.

The chain links TRBV27 to TRBJ1-5; no reliable D call. The CDR3 runs to 15 residues. Between the trimmed V and J ends, which lost 6 bases and 0 bases, there was a span of 12 bases. Germline values: CDR1 MNHEY, CDR2 SMNVEV (reference sequence). CDR3 sequence (DNA): TGTGCCAGCAGCCCCGGGATCATTAGCAATCAGCCCCAGCATTTT. It encodes CASSPGIISNQPQHF.

The V call is TRBV29-1, the J call TRBJ2-6; 7 nucleotides agree with TRBD1. The V and J ends lost 6 bases and 12 bases, in that order; junction bases with no gene match: 8. The CDR3 has 12 residues. The V gene's germline CDR1 is SQVTM and CDR2 ANQGSEA. For the CDR3, the DNA is TGCAGCGTACATGGACAGGCCGGCGTCCTGACTTTC. Residues: CSVHGQAGVLTF.

The J gene is TRBJ1-5, the V gene TRBV5-1; no clear D gene. CDR1 SGHRS and CDR2 YFSETQ come from the germline V gene. V lost 0 bases to trimming and J lost 4 bases, with 8 bases between them. There are 14 residues in the CDR3. This chain's CDR3 is CASSLGGLNQPQHF. CDR3 DNA: TGCGCCAGCAGCTTGGGAGGTTTAAATCAGCCCCAGCATTTT.

This clone was observed once. The chain uses TRBV6-6 and TRBJ1-1; 10 bases align to TRBD1. Germline V gives CDR1 MNHNY, CDR2 SVGAGI (reference sequence). V trimming: 5 bases; J trimming: 4 bases; junction bases outside the gene matches: 13. The CDR3 has 17 residues. In DNA form, the CDR3 reads TGTGCCAGCAGTCAGTTGGCTACGACAGGGGGCTTCACTGAAGCTTTCTTT. Translation gives CASSQLATTGGFTEAFF.

The chain joins TRBV5-1 to TRBJ2-2; D possibly corresponds to TRBD2 (5 bases). Between the trimmed V and J ends, which lost 6 bases and 6 bases, there was a span of 15 bases. This CDR3 contains 14 residues. The germline V gene has CDR1 SGHRS and CDR2 YFSETQ. The DNA for the CDR3 is TGCGCCAGCATGGCTAGCAATTTCGCCGGGGAGCTGTTTTTT. Amino acids: CASMASNFAGELFF.

The V gene is TRBV27, the J gene TRBJ1-1; D is unclear. V lost 4 bases and J 2 bases, leaving 5 bases between the germline ends. Germline CDR1 and CDR2: MNHEY and SMNVEV (reference sequence). This CDR3 is built from 12 residues. In DNA form, the CDR3 reads TGTGCCAGCAGTTCGGGTAACACTGAAGCTTTCTTT. This translates into CASSSGNTEAFF.

The rearrangement links TRBV2 to TRBJ1-6, with 7 bases aligning to TRBD1. The J segment lost 7 bases and the V segment lost 5 bases, leaving 11 bases of the junction unmatched. Germline CDR1 SNHLY, CDR2 FYNNEI. The CDR3 has 16 residues. The CDR3 nucleotides are TGTGCCAGCAGTTTAGACAGGGAGGCGGGGAATTCACCCCTCCACTTT. The encoded protein is CASSLDREAGNSPLHF.

The J gene is TRBJ1-5, the V gene TRBV10-3; TRBD1 agrees at 9 bases. With V trimmed by 6 bases and J by 1 base, 7 bases remained unmatched. The CDR3 covers 16 residues. The germline CDR1 and CDR2 sequences are ENHRY and SYGVKD. The CDR3 DNA reads TGTGCCATCAGGCCAGGGACAGGGTCCAGCAATCAGCCCCAGCATTTT. Residues: CAIRPGTGSSNQPQHF.

The chain joins TRBV30 to TRBJ2-7; D remains unclear. Per germline, CDR1 GTSNPN and CDR2 SVGIG (reference sequence). The length of the CDR3 is 12 residues. V was pared by 3 bases and J by 2 bases, with 8 bases between. For the CDR3, the DNA is TGTGCCTGGAGCCCCGAGACCTACGAGCAGTACTTC. This sequence encodes CAWSPETYEQYF.